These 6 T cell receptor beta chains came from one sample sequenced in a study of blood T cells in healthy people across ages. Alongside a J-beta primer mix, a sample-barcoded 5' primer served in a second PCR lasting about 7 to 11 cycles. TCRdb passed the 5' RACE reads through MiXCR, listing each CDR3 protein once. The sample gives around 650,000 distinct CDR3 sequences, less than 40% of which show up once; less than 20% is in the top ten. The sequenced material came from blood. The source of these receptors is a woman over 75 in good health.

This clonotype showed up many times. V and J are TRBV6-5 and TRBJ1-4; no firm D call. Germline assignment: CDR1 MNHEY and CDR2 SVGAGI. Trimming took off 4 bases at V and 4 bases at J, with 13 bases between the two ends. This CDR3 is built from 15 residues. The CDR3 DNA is TGTGCCAGCAGTTGGGGAGGACTGCTTAATGAAAAACTGTTTTTT. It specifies CASSWGGLLNEKLFF.

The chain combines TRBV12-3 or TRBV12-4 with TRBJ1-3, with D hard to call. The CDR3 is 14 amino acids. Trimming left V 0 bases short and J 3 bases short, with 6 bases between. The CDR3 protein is CASSLARVGNTIYF. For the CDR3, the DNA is TGTGCCAGCAGTTTAGCGCGGGTTGGAAACACCATATATTTT.

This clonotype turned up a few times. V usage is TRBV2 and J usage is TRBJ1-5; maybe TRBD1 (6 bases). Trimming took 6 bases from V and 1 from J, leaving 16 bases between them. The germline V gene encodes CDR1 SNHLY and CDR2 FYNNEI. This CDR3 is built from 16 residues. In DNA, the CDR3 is TGTGCCAGCAGCGGACAGTGGGGGCCGAGCAATCAGCCCCAGCATTTT. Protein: CASSGQWGPSNQPQHF.

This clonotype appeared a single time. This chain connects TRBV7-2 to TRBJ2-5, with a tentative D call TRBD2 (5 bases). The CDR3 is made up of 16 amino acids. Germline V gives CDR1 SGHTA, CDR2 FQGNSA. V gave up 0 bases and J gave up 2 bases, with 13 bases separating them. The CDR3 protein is CASSLAPPSGQETQYF. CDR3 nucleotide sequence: TGTGCCAGCAGCTTAGCCCCCCCCAGCGGACAAGAGACCCAGTACTTC. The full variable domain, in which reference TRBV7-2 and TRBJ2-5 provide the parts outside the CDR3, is GAGVSQSPSNKVTEKGKDVELRCDPISGHTALYWYRQSLGQGLEFLIYFQGNSAPDKSGLPSDRFSAERTGGSVSTLTIQRTQQEDSAVYLCASSLAPPSGQETQYFGPGTRLLVL.

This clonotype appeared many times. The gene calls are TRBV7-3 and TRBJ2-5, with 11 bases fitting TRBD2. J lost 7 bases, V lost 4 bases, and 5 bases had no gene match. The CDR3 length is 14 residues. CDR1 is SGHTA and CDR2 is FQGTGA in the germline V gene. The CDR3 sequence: CASSSSGLAGTQYF. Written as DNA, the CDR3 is TGTGCCAGCAGCTCCAGTGGACTAGCGGGGACCCAGTACTTC. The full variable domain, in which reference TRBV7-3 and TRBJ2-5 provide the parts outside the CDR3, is GAGVSQTPSNKVTEKGKYVELRCDPISGHTALYWYRQSLGQGPEFLIYFQGTGAADDSGLPNDRFFAVRPEGSVSTLKIQRTERGDSAVYLCASSSSGLAGTQYFGPGTRLLVL.

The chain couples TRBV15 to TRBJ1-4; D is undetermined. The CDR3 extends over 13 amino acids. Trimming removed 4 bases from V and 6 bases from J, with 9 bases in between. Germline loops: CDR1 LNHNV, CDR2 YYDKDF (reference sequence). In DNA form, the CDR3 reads TGTGCCACCAGCACGGGGTTTGATGAAAAACTGTTTTTT. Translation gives CATSTGFDEKLFF.